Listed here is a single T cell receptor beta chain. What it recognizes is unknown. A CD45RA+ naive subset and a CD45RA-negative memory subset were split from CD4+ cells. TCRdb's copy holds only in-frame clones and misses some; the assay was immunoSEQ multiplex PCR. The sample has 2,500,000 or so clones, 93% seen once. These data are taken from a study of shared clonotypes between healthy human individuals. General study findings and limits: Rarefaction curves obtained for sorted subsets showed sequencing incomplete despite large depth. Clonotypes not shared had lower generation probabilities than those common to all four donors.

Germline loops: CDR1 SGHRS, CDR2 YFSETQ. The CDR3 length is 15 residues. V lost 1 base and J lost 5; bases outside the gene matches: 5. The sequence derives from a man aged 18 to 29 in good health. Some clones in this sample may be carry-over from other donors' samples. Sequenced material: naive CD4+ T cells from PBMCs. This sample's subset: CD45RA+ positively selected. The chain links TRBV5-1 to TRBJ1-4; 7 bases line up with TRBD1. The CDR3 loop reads CASSLTGDRNEKLFF. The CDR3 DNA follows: TGCGCCAGCAGCTTGACAGGGGACCGAAATGAAAAACTGTTTTTT.